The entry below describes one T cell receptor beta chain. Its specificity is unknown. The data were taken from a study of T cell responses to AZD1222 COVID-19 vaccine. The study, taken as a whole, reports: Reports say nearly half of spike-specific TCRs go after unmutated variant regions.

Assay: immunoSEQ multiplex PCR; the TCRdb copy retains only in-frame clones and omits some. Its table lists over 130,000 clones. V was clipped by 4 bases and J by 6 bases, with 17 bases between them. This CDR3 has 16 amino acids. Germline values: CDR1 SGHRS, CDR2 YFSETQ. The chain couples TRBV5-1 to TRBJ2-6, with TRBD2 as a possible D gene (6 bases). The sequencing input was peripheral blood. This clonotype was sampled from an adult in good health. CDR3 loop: CASSAQGGNEANVLTF. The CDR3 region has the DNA TGCGCCAGCAGCGCGCAGGGAGGTAACGAGGCCAACGTCCTGACTTTC.